This TCR beta chain originates from a study of T-cell reconstitution after alpha-beta-depleted transplantation in children. Points from the study as a whole: The origin of high day-60 TCRbeta diversity in some patients lay in surviving recipient T cells and thymic progenitors. One year after transplant, T-cell counts and diversity came mostly from newly produced T cells. Several hundred expanded graft clones reportedly supplied alpha-beta T cells about two months after transplant.

For TCRbeta, the library was prepared with unique molecular identifiers. TCRdb passed the PCR reads through MiXCR, listing each CDR3 protein once. The sample lists about 300,000 distinct CDR3 sequences, nearly 8% occurring once. Note on this clonotype: Its antigen is unidentified.

The CDR3 runs 14 residues. Germline V gene lookup returns CDR1 SGHRS and CDR2 YFSETQ. Trimming cost V 2 bases and J 2 bases, with 10 bases left between them. The rearrangement joins TRBV5-1 to TRBJ2-5, with D hard to call. This specimen was peripheral blood, taken 360 days after TCRalphabeta/CD19-depleted stem cell transplant. The source of this sequence is a female patient aged 2-15 years who had a stem cell transplant for Fanconi anemia, so the T cells may come from the graft donor. Here the CDR3 DNA reads TGCGCCAGCAGCTTAATCATGGGTCAAGAGACCCAGTACTTC. Its protein product is CASSLIMGQETQYF.